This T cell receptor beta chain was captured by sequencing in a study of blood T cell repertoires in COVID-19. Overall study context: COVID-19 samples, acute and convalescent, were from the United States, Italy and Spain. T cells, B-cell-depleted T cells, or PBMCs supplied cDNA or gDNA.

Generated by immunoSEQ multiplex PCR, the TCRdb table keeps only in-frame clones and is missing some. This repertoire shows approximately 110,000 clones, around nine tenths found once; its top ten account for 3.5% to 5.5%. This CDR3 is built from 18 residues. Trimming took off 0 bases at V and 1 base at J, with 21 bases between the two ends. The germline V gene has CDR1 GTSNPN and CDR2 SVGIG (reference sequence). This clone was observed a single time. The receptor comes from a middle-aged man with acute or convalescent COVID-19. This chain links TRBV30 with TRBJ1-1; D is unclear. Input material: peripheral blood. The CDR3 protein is CAWSVLRLGKLENTEAFF. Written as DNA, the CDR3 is TGTGCCTGGAGTGTACTACGGCTAGGAAAACTGGAGAACACTGAAGCTTTCTTT.